The clone carrying this TCR beta chain was counted a few times. What it recognizes is unknown. A TCRbeta library incorporating unique molecular identifiers was prepared. TCRdb re-called the PCR reads with MiXCR, one entry per CDR3 protein. The sample lists hundreds of thousands of distinct CDR3 sequences, about an eighth occurring once. The entry originates in a study of T-cell reconstitution after alpha-beta-depleted transplantation in children. Regarding the study as a whole: Expanded clones from the graft, numbering several hundred, reportedly supplied alpha-beta T cells about two months after transplant. Elevated TCRbeta diversity at day 60 was traced, in some patients, to surviving recipient T cells and thymic progenitors. The main origin of T-cell counts and diversity one year after transplant was newly produced T cells.

The germline gives CDR1 SGHRS, CDR2 YFSETQ. V was pared by 5 bases and J by 3 bases, with 10 bases of the junction left unmatched. The CDR3 contains 15 residues. J is TRBJ2-7 and V is TRBV5-1, with 8 bases aligning to TRBD1. The sequencing used PBMCs, collected before TCRalphabeta/CD19-depleted stem cell transplant. This sequence was found in a girl aged 2-15 years with congenital amegakaryocytic thrombocytopenia, due to receive a stem cell transplant. The CDR3 coding sequence is TGCGCCAGCAGAGTCTCGGGACAGGAAAACTACGAGCAGTACTTC. Translating it yields CASRVSGQENYEQYF.